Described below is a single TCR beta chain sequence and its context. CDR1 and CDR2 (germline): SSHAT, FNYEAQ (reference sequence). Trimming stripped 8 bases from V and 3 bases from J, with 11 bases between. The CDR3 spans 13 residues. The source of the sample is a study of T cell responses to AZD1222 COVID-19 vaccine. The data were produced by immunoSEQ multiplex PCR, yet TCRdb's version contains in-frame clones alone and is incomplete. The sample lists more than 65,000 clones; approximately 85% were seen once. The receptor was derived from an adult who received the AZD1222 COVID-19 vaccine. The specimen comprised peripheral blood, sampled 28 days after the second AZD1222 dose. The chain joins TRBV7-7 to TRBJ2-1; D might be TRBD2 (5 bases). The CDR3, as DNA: TGTGCCAGCTCAAGAGGGAACTACAATGAGCAGTTCTTC. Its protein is CASSRGNYNEQFF.